The following is a T cell receptor beta chain sequence with its context. Its antigen is unknown. This record comes from a study of blood T cells in healthy people across ages. Whole-study results and caveats: Diversity of TCR beta correlated strongly with naive T cell percentage.

Combining a sample-barcoded 5' primer with a J-beta primer mix, a second PCR ran for about 6 to 12 cycles. TCRdb independently ran MiXCR on the 5' RACE reads; one entry per CDR3 protein. The sample holds hundreds of thousands of distinct CDR3 sequences, roughly three fifths seen once. The CDR3 totals 19 residues. V lost 4 bases to trimming and J lost 7 bases; unmatched junction nucleotides: 23. Germline V gene data show CDR1 as SGHDN and CDR2 as FVKESK. This rearrangement joins TRBV14 to TRBJ2-3, with 7 bases aligning to TRBD2. This receptor was taken from a man in his fifties or sixties in good health. The sequenced sample was blood. The CDR3 here is CASSRFGTEAGTNPYTQYF. The CDR3 bases are TGTGCCAGCAGCCGTTTTGGGACCGAGGCGGGGACTAACCCTTATACGCAGTATTTT.